This T cell receptor beta chain was identified during a study of vaccination effects on CD4 cells after COVID-19. Whole-study results and caveats: The study enrolled few convalescent patients and sampled no early post-infection timepoints.

The CDR3 runs to 12 residues. The V and J ends lost 1 base and 7 bases respectively, with 7 bases between them. Data came from immunoSEQ multiplex PCR; TCRdb stores just in-frame clones and leaves some out. The data show tens of thousands of clones, about three quarters seen once. In the ViraFEST assay, antigen-specific CD4+ clonotypes were identified by expansion after peptide-pool stimulation. With approximately 10 days of culture completed, CD4+ T cells were isolated. Vaccine recipients, nucleocapsid antibody negative, had no prior SARS-CoV-2 infection. Cultures used around 1.8 million PBMC per well, about 10 IU/ml IL-2 and approximately 10 ug/ml peptides. A half-medium replacement with IL-2 medium was carried out on days 3 and 7. This clone was seen once. Antigen specificity is unknown.

The rearrangement links TRBV12-3 or TRBV12-4 to TRBJ1-1, with D possibly being TRBD1 (5 bases). The sequence was collected from a human donor who received a COVID-19 vaccine. This specimen consisted of CD4+ T cells from PBMCs cultured with HCoV-229E spike peptides, obtained before COVID-19 vaccination. The CDR3 nucleotides read TGTGCCAGCAGTTTAGTCAGGGATGAAGCTTTCTTT. Translation gives CASSLVRDEAFF.